This paragraph covers one T cell receptor (beta chain) sequence. What it binds is unknown. This CDR3 comprises 16 residues. With V trimmed by 4 bases and J by 1 base, 8 bases remained unmatched. Germline CDR1 SGHVS, CDR2 FNYEAQ. The sample comes from a study of cytomegalovirus exposure and HLA in healthy donors. Study information: The 90 to 150 validation repertoires, a later analysis reported, used the same platform as the 666 repertoires from the first cohort.

Measured with immunoSEQ multiplex PCR; TCRdb has only the in-frame clones, and not every one. The sample records 200,000 to 250,000 clones, roughly 84% being singletons. Regarding the study as a whole: The study labeled fewer than 200 TCR beta chains cytomegalovirus-associated. Subsequent analysis of the approximately 130 validation repertoires found a tendency for first-cohort TCR clusters to co-occur.

The origin of this receptor is a woman under 30 in good health and CMV-seropositive. Sequencing was done on a sample of PBMCs. This chain connects TRBV7-6 to TRBJ2-3, with 7 bases that match TRBD2. The CDR3 region has the DNA TGTGCCAGCAGCTCCTTAGCGGGTTTGGGCACAGATACGCAGTATTTT. This translates into CASSSLAGLGTDTQYF. Filled out from reference TRBV7-6 and TRBJ2-3, the complete variable domain reads GAGVSQSPRYKVTKRGQDVALRCDPISGHVSLYWYRQALGQGPEFLTYFNYEAQQDKSGLPNDRFSAERPEGSISTLTIQRTEQRDSAMYRCASSSLAGLGTDTQYFGPGTRLTVL.